These 16 T cell receptor beta chains were sequenced from one sample in a study of blood T cell repertoires in COVID-19 (dated by TCRdb to 2020 to 2021). Library generation was performed with the immunoSEQ multiplex PCR assay. In its TCRdb copy, this immuneACCESS table keeps in-frame sequences only and misses some clones. Where compared with another copy, unresolved V genes explain less than half of these, and the others have no known cause. This sample comprises roughly 28,000 clones, around 77% of them detected only once. The biggest ten clones account for 6.5% to 10% of the sample. Sequenced: peripheral blood. These receptors all come from a woman in her 70s with active or convalescent COVID-19.

By frequency in the sample, this clone is medium-sized (0.01 to 0.1%). The J gene is TRBJ1-1, the V gene TRBV5-4; no definite D call. CDR1 and CDR2 from the germline V gene are SGHNT and YYREEE (reference sequence). Trimming removed 3 bases from V and 0 bases from J, with 15 bases in between. The CDR3 extends over 16 amino acids. CDR3 in DNA: TGTGCCAGCAGCTCACGTATAGGACTGATGAACACTGAAGCTTTCTTT. It yields the protein CASSSRIGLMNTEAFF. The whole variable domain, remainder taken from reference TRBV5-4 and TRBJ1-1, is ETGVTQSPTHLIKTRGQQVTLRCSSQSGHNTVSWYQQALGQGPQFIFQYYREEENGRGNFPPRFSGLQFPNYSSELNVNALELDDSALYLCASSSRIGLMNTEAFFGQGTRLTVV.

The V gene is TRBV2, the J gene TRBJ2-2; 12 bases fit TRBD2. V dropped 2 bases and J dropped 4; count of bases not matched to a gene: 2. CDR3 length equals 16 residues. Germline CDR1 is SNHLY and CDR2 is FYNNEI. The CDR3 DNA follows: TGTGCCAGCAGTGAATCTAGCGGGGGGGCCACCGGGGAGCTGTTTTTT. Amino acids: CASSESSGGATGELFF.

This clone was detected only once. The chain links TRBV19 to TRBJ2-2; D is perhaps TRBD2 (6 bases). CDR3 length equals 16 residues. V lost 4 bases and J lost 9, with 21 bases in between. CDR1 and CDR2 (germline): LNHDA, SQIVND (reference sequence). The CDR3 here is CASSKRLVVLDWELFF. The CDR3 nucleotides are TGTGCCAGTAGTAAAAGACTAGTGGTTCTCGATTGGGAGCTGTTTTTT.

This chain links TRBV6-5 with TRBJ1-5; D is ambiguous. Germline-derived CDR1 and CDR2 are MNHEY and SVGAGI. Trimming removed 7 bases from V and 4 bases from J, with 11 bases in between. CDR3 length: 13 amino acids. Written as DNA, the CDR3 is TGTGCCAGCACGCGGGCAGATAATCAGCCCCAGCATTTT. As protein: CASTRADNQPQHF.

The rearrangement uses TRBV6-2 or TRBV6-3 and TRBJ1-5; 8 positions agree with TRBD1. The CDR3 consists of 15 residues. The germline gives CDR1 MNHEY, CDR2 SVGEGT. Trimming removed 0 bases from V and 5 bases from J; junction bases left unmatched: 3. The CDR3 reads CASSYSQGAYQPQHF. The DNA of the CDR3 is TGTGCCAGCAGTTACTCGCAGGGGGCATATCAGCCCCAGCATTTT.

The chain combines TRBV2 with TRBJ2-4, with TRBD1 matching over 9 bases. CDR3 length: 15 amino acids. Germline V CDR1 and CDR2: SNHLY, FYNNEI. J gave up 5 bases and V 6 bases, and 8 bases lay outside the gene matches. The DNA of the CDR3 is TGTGCCAGCAGCGTTAAAAGGACAGGGGAAAACATTCAGTACTTC. It codes for CASSVKRTGENIQYF.

CDR3 amino acids: CSASFHDEQFF. CDR3 coding DNA: TGCAGTGCTAGTTTCCATGATGAGCAGTTCTTC. The chain employs TRBV20-1 and TRBJ2-1; D gene uncertain. The CDR3 has 11 residues. The ends were cut back, 3 bases at V and 8 bases at J, with 8 bases in the middle. The germline V gene has CDR1 DFQATT and CDR2 SNEGSKA (reference sequence).

The chain is built from TRBV2 and TRBJ1-5; D is ambiguous. In germline, CDR1 is SNHLY, CDR2 FYNNEI. The CDR3 extends over 15 amino acids. The ends were cut back, 6 bases at V and 2 bases at J, with 14 bases in the middle. The CDR3 loop reads CASSAGMRGNQPQHF. The CDR3 DNA is TGTGCCAGCAGCGCGGGGATGAGGGGCAATCAGCCCCAGCATTTT.

The chain is built from TRBV5-1 and TRBJ1-4; TRBD1 agrees at 8 bases. The CDR3 has 14 residues. CDR1 SGHRS and CDR2 YFSETQ come from the germline V gene. With 3 bases clipped from V and 15 bases from J, the junction kept 13 bases outside the gene matches. CDR3 DNA sequence: TGCGCCAGCAGCTCCGGACAGGGTGAAGCCAGGGTGTTTTTT. Its translation is CASSSGQGEARVFF.

V usage is TRBV18 and J usage is TRBJ1-2, with 7 positions matching TRBD1. Losses at the gene ends were 4 bases for V and 6 bases for J; bases not matched to a gene: 5. Per the germline V gene, CDR1 is KGHSH and CDR2 is LQKENI. The CDR3 is 13 amino acids. The CDR3 sequence is CASSHDRVDGYTF. Here the CDR3 DNA reads TGTGCCAGCTCACACGACAGGGTGGATGGCTACACCTTC.

The chain carries TRBV3-1 (or the pseudogene TRBV3-2) and TRBJ2-1, with D perhaps matching TRBD2 (7 bases). V dropped 5 bases and J dropped 12 bases, with 23 bases sitting between them. CDR1 and CDR2 from the germline V gene are LGHDT and YNNKEL (reference sequence). The CDR3 extends over 15 amino acids. DNA of the CDR3: TGTGCCAGCAGCACCATGGCGGGGGCCCAAGTTGGGCAGTTCTTC. Translating gives CASSTMAGAQVGQFF.

This chain links TRBV11-2 with TRBJ1-3, with unresolved D. Trimming removed 4 bases at V and 2 bases at J, with 9 bases between. The CDR3 has 14 amino acids. Germline V lookup: CDR1 SGHAT, CDR2 FQNNGV. The CDR3 is CASSSSRTGNTIYF. The CDR3 DNA reads as TGTGCCAGCAGCTCCTCGCGTACTGGAAACACCATATATTTT.

The V call is TRBV11-2, the J call TRBJ2-2; D perhaps matches TRBD2 (6 bases). Germline-derived CDR1 and CDR2 are SGHAT and FQNNGV. V was clipped by 5 bases and J by 0 bases, with 13 bases between them. This CDR3 comprises 16 residues. The DNA of the CDR3 is TGTGCCAGCAGCCTCATGACTAGGGCGAACACCGGGGAGCTGTTTTTT. It codes for CASSLMTRANTGELFF.

This chain links TRBV5-1 with TRBJ2-5; TRBD2 might be the D (6 bases). CDR1 and CDR2 (germline): SGHRS, YFSETQ. Trimming shortened V by 6 bases and J by 2 bases, and 17 bases separated the two germline ends. The CDR3 has 15 amino acids. Written as DNA, the CDR3 is TGCGCCAGCAATTCCCGGGTGGGACTTCAAGAGACCCAGTACTTC. Amino acids: CASNSRVGLQETQYF.

The chain is built from TRBV5-1 and TRBJ1-2; TRBD1 agrees at 9 bases. The CDR3 is made up of 15 amino acids. Trimming took 0 bases from V and 5 from J; bases not matched to a gene: 5. The germline V gene encodes CDR1 SGHRS and CDR2 YFSETQ. The CDR3 reads CASSLEGQGFYGYTF. The CDR3 region has the DNA TGCGCCAGCAGCTTGGAAGGACAGGGGTTTTATGGCTACACCTTC.

The genes are TRBV4-3 and TRBJ2-1, with 9 positions matching TRBD2. The germline V gene has CDR1 LGHNA and CDR2 YSLEER. Losses at the gene ends were 4 bases for V and 7 bases for J; bases not matched to a gene: 11. The CDR3 is made up of 16 amino acids. The chain's CDR3 is CASSLRLAEGGNEQFF. The CDR3 nucleotides are TGCGCCAGCAGCCTAAGACTAGCGGAGGGGGGGAATGAGCAGTTCTTC.